This T cell receptor (beta chain) comes out of a study of metastatic and nonmetastatic thyroid tumors. All patients were untreated before thyroid surgery. Germline CDR1 MNHEY, CDR2 SVGEGT. The CDR3 has 15 amino acids. Trimming at V came to 7 bases and at J to 4 bases, leaving 9 bases not matched to a gene. TCRdb re-analyzed the PCR reads through MiXCR. The repertoire has approximately 34,000 clones, roughly 15% of them found once; the top ten carry roughly 3.2%. In this sample, this clone turned up many times. The specimen sequenced was blood. The chain links TRBV6-2 or TRBV6-3 to TRBJ2-3, with 9 bases lining up with TRBD2. The origin of this receptor is a female donor with papillary thyroid cancer or a benign thyroid nodule (not recorded which). Some clones in this sample may be carry-over from other donors' samples. The CDR3 reads CASNGASGKPDTQYF. CDR3 bases: TGTGCCAGCAATGGGGCTAGCGGGAAGCCAGATACGCAGTATTTT.